This T cell receptor (beta chain) is drawn from a study of cytomegalovirus exposure and HLA in healthy donors. At the level of the study: The Caucasian-associated ancestry cluster held around 76% of more than 350 genotyped donors.

In the case of this clone: Its specificity is unknown.

Use of 60 Vbeta and 13 Jbeta primers characterized the PCR. Sequencing was performed with immunoSEQ multiplex PCR; in TCRdb, only in-frame clones are kept and a portion is missing. Of 76,000 or so clones in the sample, around 73% were seen once. CDR1 is SGHDN, CDR2 FVKESK, per germline. The CDR3 contains 16 residues. Deletions cut 4 bases from V and 2 bases from J, with 12 bases between. Overall study results and limits: Altogether, 170 or so TCR beta chains were recorded as cytomegalovirus-associated.

Sequenced material: PBMCs. The V and J genes are TRBV14 and TRBJ1-6, with D unresolved. This sequence originates from a woman aged 35 to 49 in good health and CMV-seropositive. The CDR3 sequence is CASSLRGSAYNSPLHF. The CDR3 DNA follows: TGTGCCAGCAGCCTGAGAGGATCGGCCTATAATTCACCCCTCCACTTT.